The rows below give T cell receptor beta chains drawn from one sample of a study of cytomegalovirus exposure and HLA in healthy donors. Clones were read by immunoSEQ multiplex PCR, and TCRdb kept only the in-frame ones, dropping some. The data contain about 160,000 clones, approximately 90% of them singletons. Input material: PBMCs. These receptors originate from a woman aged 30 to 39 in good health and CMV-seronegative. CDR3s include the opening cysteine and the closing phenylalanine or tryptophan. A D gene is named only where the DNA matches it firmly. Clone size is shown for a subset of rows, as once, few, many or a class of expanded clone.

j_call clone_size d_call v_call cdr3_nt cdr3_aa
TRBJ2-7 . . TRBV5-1 TGCGCCAGCAGCTTGGCCGCGGGGGCGAACTACGAGCAGTACTTC CASSLAAGANYEQYF
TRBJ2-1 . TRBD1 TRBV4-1 TGCGCCAGCAGCCAGGGGACAGGGGCGGATGAGCAGTTCTTC CASSQGTGADEQFF
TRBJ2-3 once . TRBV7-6 TGTGCCAGCAGCTTAGTGTCCGGGACTGGGGCCACAGATACGCAGTATTTT CASSLVSGTGATDTQYF
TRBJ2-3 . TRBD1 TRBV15 TGTGCCACCAGCAGAGATTTGAGGGCAGGGGGGTATTTT CATSRDLRAGGYF
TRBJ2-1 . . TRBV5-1 TGCGCCAGCAGCTTGGATCTGGCGGGGGCCCCTAATGAGCAGTTCTTC CASSLDLAGAPNEQFF
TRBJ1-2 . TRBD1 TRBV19 TGTGCCAGTAGTAGGACCGGACAGGGGATTTTAGGCTACACCTTC CASSRTGQGILGYTF
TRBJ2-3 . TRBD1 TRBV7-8 TGTGCCAGCAGCAGGCGACAGGGTAGCACAGATACGCAGTATTTT CASSRRQGSTDTQYF
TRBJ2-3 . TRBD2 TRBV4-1 TGCGCCAGCAGCCAAGAGGCGGGGACTAGCGGGGGGCCTCGGGCCGGTACGCAGTATTTT CASSQEAGTSGGPRAGTQYF
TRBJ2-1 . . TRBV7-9 TGTGCCAGCAGCTTAAGTTCTAGCGCTAGTGAGCAGTTCTTC CASSLSSSASEQFF
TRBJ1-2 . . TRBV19 TGTGCCAGTAAGGAGTGGTGGAGGGATCATGGCTACACCTTC CASKEWWRDHGYTF
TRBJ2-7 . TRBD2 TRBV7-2 TGTGCCAGCACCCCCGATAGCGGGAGAAAGTACGAGCAGTACTTC CASTPDSGRKYEQYF
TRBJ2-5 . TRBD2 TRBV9 TGTGCCAGCAGCGTAGGGACTAGCGAAGGGGAGACCCAGTACTTC CASSVGTSEGETQYF
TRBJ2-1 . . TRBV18 TGTGCCAGCTCACCACCAGTCAGGGGAAGGAATGAGCAGTTCTTC CASSPPVRGRNEQFF
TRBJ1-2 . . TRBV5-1 TGCGCCAGCAGCTTGGTCGGGGAGGGGCACTATGGCTACACCTTC CASSLVGEGHYGYTF
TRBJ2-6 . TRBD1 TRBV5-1 TGCGCCAGCAGCCCGCGTCCCGGGACAGGGGCCGGGGCCAACGTCCTGACTTTC CASSPRPGTGAGANVLTF
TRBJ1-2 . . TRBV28 TGTGCCAGCAGTTCCCCGGCAGGGCCGGTCTATGGCTACACCTTC CASSSPAGPVYGYTF
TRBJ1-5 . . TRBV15 TGTGCCACCAGCAGAGCGGTCGGCCCGGGAGGAGGAAATCAGCCCCAGCATTTT CATSRAVGPGGGNQPQHF
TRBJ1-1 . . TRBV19 TGTGCCAGTAGTATATCTACGGGGATGAACACTGAAGCTTTCTTT CASSISTGMNTEAFF
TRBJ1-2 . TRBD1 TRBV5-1 TGCGCCAGCAGCTTGACAGGGGCTAACTATGGCTACACCTTC CASSLTGANYGYTF
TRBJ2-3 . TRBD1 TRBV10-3 TGTGCCATCAGTGGGACAGGGGACAACACAGATACGCAGTATTTT CAISGTGDNTDTQYF
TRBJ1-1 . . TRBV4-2 TGTGCCAGCAGCCAAGACGGGGGTTCCACTGAAGCTTTCTTT CASSQDGGSTEAFF
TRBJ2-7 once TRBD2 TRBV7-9 TGTGCCAGCAGCTTATCGGCAGGGACTAAACGATACGAGCAGTACTTC CASSLSAGTKRYEQYF
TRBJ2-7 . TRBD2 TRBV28 TGTGCCACCTTGGGGCCAACTAGCGGGGGCTACGAGCAGTACTTC CATLGPTSGGYEQYF
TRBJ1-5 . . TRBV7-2 TGTGCCAGCAGCTTAGATCCCTTTTTCGACAGGAGGCATCAGCCCCAGCATTTT CASSLDPFFDRRHQPQHF
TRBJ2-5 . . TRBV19 TGTGCCAGTAGTAGAGGACTCAGGGGGGCGAACCAAGAGACCCAGTACTTC CASSRGLRGANQETQYF
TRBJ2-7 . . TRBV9 TGTGCCAGCAGCGAGGACCGGGACATAGGCTACGAGCAGTACTTC CASSEDRDIGYEQYF
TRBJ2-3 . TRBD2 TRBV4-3 TGCGCCAGCAGCCAAGATCCGGGACTAGCGGGAGCGGGGACGCAGTATTTT CASSQDPGLAGAGTQYF
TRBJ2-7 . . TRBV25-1 TGTGCCAGCACCGGTCACTACGAGCAGTACTTC CASTGHYEQYF
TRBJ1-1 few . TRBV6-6 TGTGCCAGCAAACGGAGCACTGAAGCTTTCTTT CASKRSTEAFF
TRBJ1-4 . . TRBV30 TGTGCCTGGTGCCCCACAGGGTTGGGAGAAAAACTGTTTTTT CAWCPTGLGEKLFF
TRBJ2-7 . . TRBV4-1 TGCGCCAGCAGCCAAAAAGAGGGTTACGAGCAGTACTTC CASSQKEGYEQYF
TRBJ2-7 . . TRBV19 TGTGCCAGTAGTTCCCTACAGGGTAACGCCTACGAGCAGTACTTC CASSSLQGNAYEQYF
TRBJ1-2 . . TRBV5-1 TGCGCCAGCAGCCTAGAGGGGGTCCCCATCTATGGCTACACCTTC CASSLEGVPIYGYTF
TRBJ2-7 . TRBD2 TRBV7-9 TGTGCCAGCAGCTTAGATCTAGCGGGAGCCTACGAGCAGTACTTC CASSLDLAGAYEQYF
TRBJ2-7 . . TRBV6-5 TGTGCCAGCAGTTACTCGGACTATTCCTACGAGCAGTACTTC CASSYSDYSYEQYF
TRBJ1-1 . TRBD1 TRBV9 TGTGCCAGCAGCGCGGGCCGGACAGGGGACACTGAAGCTTTCTTT CASSAGRTGDTEAFF
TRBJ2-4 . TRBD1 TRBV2 TGTGCCAGCAGTTCGGACAGGGAGTTAAAAAACATTCAGTACTTC CASSSDRELKNIQYF
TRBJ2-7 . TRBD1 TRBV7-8 TGTGCCAGCAGCCCCCGGGACAGGGGTGGCGAGCAGTACTTC CASSPRDRGGEQYF
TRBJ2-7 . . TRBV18 TGTGCCAGCTCACCGTCCTCGTCCTACGAGCAGTACTTC CASSPSSSYEQYF
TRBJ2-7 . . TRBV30 TGTGCCTGGAGTGTAAGGTGGCAGGGGAAGTACGAGCAGTACTTC CAWSVRWQGKYEQYF
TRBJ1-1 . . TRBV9 TGTGCCAGCAGCTCAGCGGGGTCCTACACTGAAGCTTTCTTT CASSSAGSYTEAFF
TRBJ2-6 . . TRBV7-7 TGTGCCAGCAGCCTATCACAGGCCTCTGGGGCCAACGTCCTGACTTTC CASSLSQASGANVLTF
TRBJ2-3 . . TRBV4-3 TGCGCCAGCAGCCAAGATTTGGGGCGGTCAGATACGCAGTATTTT CASSQDLGRSDTQYF
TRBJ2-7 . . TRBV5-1 TGCGCCAGCAGCTGGGGACACGTCGTCGACGAGCAGTACTTC CASSWGHVVDEQYF
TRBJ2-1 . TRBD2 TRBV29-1 TGCAGCGTCCAGAGACTAGCGGGGGGAAACTCCTACAATGAGCAGTTCTTC CSVQRLAGGNSYNEQFF
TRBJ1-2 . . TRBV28 TGTGCCAGCACCTCCCCAGGTGGCTATGGCTACACCTTC CASTSPGGYGYTF
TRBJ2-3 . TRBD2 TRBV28 TGTGCCAGCAGTTCTAGCGGGAGACTCACAGATACGCAGTATTTT CASSSSGRLTDTQYF
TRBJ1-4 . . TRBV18 TGTGCCAGCTCACCCGGGTTGGGGCCAGGGGCAACAACTAATGAAAAACTGTTTTTT CASSPGLGPGATTNEKLFF
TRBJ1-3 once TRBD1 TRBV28 TGTGCCAGCAGTGGAGACAGGGGAGGGTCTGGAAACACCATATATTTT CASSGDRGGSGNTIYF
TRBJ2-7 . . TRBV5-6 TGTGCCAGCAGCCAAAACTACGAGCAGTACTTC CASSQNYEQYF
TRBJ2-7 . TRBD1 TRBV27 TGTGCCAGCGGACACAGGGGCGGTGTCCTCGAGCAGTACTTC CASGHRGGVLEQYF
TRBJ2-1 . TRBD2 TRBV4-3 TGCGCCAGCAGCCAAGATCCGGCGGGGGCCTACAATGAGCAGTTCTTC CASSQDPAGAYNEQFF
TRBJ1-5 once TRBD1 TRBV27 TGTGCCAGCGGGGGCAGGGGGAGCAATCAGCCCCAGCATTTT CASGGRGSNQPQHF
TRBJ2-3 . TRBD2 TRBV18 TGTGCCAGCTCACCCACCCTAGCGGTGAGCACAGATACGCAGTATTTT CASSPTLAVSTDTQYF
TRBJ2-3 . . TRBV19 TGTGCCAGTAGTATAGGTCGGAGCGGCTACACAGATACGCAGTATTTT CASSIGRSGYTDTQYF